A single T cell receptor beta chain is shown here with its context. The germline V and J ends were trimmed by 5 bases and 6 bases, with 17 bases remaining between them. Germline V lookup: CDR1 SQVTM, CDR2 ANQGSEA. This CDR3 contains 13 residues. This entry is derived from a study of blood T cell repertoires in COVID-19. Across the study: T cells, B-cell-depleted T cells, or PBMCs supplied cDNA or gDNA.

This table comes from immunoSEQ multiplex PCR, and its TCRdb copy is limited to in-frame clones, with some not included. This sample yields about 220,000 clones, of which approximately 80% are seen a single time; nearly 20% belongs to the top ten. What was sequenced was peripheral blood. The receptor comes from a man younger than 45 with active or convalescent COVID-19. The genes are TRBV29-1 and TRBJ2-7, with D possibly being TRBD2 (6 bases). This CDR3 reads CSVNWSLGGEQYF. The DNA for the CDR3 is TGCAGCGTTAATTGGTCCCTGGGGGGCGAGCAGTACTTC.